This T cell receptor (beta chain) was captured by sequencing in a study of regulatory T cells in long-lasting Graves disease. TCR beta libraries were built with iRepertoire HTBI primers and Arm-PCR of CDR3 regions. Authors' analysis steps: The samples included under 75 TRBV and some 14 TRBJ segments. Via MiXCR, TCRdb re-called the multiplex PCR reads, giving one row per CDR3 protein. Here the V and J calls rest on TCRdb's processing, not on the authors' analysis. This table has around 460,000 distinct CDR3 sequences, 14% appearing once. Findings and limits, study-wide: It was in persistent disease that TRBV28, TRBJ1-2 and TRBJ2-5 were favored. Persistent Graves' cases showed lower TCR diversity than newly diagnosed cases. Small numbers of samples may have cut accuracy.

Germline lookup yields CDR1 LGHDT and CDR2 YNNKEL (reference sequence). The CDR3 consists of 15 residues. V lost 1 base to trimming and J lost 4 bases; unmatched junction nucleotides: 3. Time point given: newly diagnosed GD, antithyroid drugs for less than 3 months. RNA extracted from PBMCs served as the sequencing template. In regard to this clonotype: Its cognate antigen is unknown.

This sample was shared with a second study, whose subject was T cells in Graves' hyperthyroidism and ophthalmopathy.

Material: peripheral blood mononuclear cells (PBMCs), obtained at new diagnosis, from a patient treated with antithyroid drugs. The sequence derives from a woman between 50 and 59 years old with Graves disease. V is TRBV3-1 and J is TRBJ1-3; 8 positions agree with TRBD1. In nucleotides, the CDR3 is TGTGCCAGCAGCCAAGTCCGGACAGGGGGAAACACCATATATTTT. Protein product: CASSQVRTGGNTIYF.